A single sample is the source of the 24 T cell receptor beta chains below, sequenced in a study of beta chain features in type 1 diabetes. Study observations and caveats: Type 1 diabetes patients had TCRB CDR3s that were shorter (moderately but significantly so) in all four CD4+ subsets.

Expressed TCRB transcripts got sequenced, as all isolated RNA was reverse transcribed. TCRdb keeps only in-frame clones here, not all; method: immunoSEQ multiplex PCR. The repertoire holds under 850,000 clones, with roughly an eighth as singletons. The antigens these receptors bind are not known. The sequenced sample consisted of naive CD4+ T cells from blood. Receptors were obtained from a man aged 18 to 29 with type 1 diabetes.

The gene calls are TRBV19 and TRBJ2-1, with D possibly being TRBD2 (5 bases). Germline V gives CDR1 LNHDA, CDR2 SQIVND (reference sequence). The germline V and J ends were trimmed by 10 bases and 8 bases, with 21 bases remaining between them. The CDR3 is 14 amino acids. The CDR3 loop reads CATTRGRTIDEQFF. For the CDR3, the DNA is TGTGCCACCACTCGGGGAAGGACGATCGATGAGCAGTTCTTC.

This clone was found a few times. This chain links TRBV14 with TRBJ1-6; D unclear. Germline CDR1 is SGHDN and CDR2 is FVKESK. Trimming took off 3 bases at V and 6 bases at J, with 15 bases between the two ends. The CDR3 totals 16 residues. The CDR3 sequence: CASSHGYLGGNSPLHF. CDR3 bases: TGTGCCAGCAGCCATGGGTACCTCGGAGGTAATTCACCCCTCCACTTT. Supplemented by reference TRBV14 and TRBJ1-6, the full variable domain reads EAGVTQFPSHSVIEKGQTVTLRCDPISGHDNLYWYRRVMGKEIKFLLHFVKESKQDESGMPNNRFLAERTGGTYSTLKVQPAELEDSGVYFCASSHGYLGGNSPLHFGNGTRLTVT.

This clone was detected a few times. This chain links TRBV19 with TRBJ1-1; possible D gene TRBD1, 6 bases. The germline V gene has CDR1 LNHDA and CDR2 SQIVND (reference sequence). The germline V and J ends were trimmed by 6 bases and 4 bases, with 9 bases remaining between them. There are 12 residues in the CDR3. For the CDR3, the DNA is TGTGCCAGTAGAGGGGGGCTCACTGAAGCTTTCTTT. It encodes CASRGGLTEAFF. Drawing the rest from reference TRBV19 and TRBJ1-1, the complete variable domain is DGGITQSPKYLFRKEGQNVTLSCEQNLNHDAMYWYRQDPGQGLRLIYYSQIVNDFQKGDIAEGYSVSREKKESFPLTVTSAQKNPTAFYLCASRGGLTEAFFGQGTRLTVV.

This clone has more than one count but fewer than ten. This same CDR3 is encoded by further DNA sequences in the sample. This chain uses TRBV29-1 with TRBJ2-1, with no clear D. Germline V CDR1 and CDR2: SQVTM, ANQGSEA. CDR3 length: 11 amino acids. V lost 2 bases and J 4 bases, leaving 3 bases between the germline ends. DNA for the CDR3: TGCAGCGTTGAACAATACAATGAGCAGTTCTTC. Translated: CSVEQYNEQFF.

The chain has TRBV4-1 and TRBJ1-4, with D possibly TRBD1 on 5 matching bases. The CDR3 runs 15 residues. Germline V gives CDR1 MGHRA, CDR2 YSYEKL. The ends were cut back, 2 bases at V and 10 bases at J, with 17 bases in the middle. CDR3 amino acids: CASSQLDRGGGKLFF. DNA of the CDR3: TGCGCCAGCAGCCAACTAGACCGGGGTGGGGGAAAACTGTTTTTT.

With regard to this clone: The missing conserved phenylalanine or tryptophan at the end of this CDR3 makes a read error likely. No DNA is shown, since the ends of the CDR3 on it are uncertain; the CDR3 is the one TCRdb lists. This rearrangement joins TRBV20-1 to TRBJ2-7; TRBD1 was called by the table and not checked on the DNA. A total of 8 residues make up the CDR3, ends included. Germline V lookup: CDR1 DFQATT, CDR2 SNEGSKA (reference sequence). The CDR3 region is CSAREDRN.

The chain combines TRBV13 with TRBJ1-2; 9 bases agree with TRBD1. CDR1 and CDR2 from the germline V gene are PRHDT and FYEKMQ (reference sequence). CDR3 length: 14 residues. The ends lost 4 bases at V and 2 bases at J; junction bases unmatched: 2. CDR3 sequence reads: CASSWGTGNYGYTF. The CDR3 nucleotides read TGTGCCAGCAGCTGGGGGACAGGGAACTATGGCTACACCTTC.

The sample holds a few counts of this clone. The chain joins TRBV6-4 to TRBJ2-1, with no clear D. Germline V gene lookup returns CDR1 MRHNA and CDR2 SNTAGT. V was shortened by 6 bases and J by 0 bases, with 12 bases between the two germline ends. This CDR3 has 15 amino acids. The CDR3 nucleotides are TGTGCCAGCAGCGGAGACCCGAGCTCCTACAATGAGCAGTTCTTC. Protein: CASSGDPSSYNEQFF.

The CDR3 reads CASSWTGANTEAFF. In DNA form, the CDR3 reads TGTGCCAGCAGCTGGACAGGGGCCAACACTGAAGCTTTCTTT. V usage is TRBV7-3 and J usage is TRBJ1-1, with 9 positions matching TRBD1. Germline V gene data show CDR1 as SGHTA and CDR2 as FQGTGA. V trimming: 4 bases; J trimming: 2 bases; junction bases outside the gene matches: 2. The CDR3 runs to 14 residues.

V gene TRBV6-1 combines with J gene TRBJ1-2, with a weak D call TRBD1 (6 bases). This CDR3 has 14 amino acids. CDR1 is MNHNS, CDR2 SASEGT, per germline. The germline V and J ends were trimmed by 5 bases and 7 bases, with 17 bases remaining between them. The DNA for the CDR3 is TGTGCCAGCAGTTATGGACAGCGAGTGGGTGGCTACACCTTC. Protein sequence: CASSYGQRVGGYTF.

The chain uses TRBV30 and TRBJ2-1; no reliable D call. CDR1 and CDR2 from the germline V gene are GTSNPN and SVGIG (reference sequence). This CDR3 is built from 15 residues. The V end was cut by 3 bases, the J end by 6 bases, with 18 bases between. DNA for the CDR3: TGTGCCTGGAGGCCCAGAATTTTCCTCCGCAATGAGCAGTTCTTC. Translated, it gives CAWRPRIFLRNEQFF.

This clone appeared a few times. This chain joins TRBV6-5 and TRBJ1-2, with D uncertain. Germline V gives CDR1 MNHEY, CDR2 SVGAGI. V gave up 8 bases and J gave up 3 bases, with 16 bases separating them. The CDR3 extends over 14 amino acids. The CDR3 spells CASRNGRRDYGYTF. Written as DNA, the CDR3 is TGTGCCAGCCGAAACGGGAGAAGGGACTATGGCTACACCTTC.

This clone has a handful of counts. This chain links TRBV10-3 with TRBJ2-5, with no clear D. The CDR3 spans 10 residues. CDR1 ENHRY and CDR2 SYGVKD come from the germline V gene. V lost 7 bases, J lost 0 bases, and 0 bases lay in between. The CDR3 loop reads CAINQETQYF. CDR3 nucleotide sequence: TGTGCCATCAACCAAGAGACCCAGTACTTC.

DNA for the CDR3: TGTGCCAGCAGCCTCCACGGGGGTAACTATGGCTACACCTTC. Encoded protein: CASSLHGGNYGYTF. This chain links TRBV28 with TRBJ1-2; the D gene is possibly TRBD1 (5 bases). The CDR3 has 14 amino acids. V was pared by 6 bases and J by 1 base, with 12 bases between. From germline, CDR1 is MDHEN and CDR2 SYDVKM.

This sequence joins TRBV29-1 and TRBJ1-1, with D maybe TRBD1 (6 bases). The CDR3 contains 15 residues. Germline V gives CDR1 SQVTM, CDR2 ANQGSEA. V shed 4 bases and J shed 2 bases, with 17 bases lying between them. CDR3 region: CSVAPGAGVNTEAFF. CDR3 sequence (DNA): TGCAGCGTTGCCCCTGGGGCAGGGGTTAACACTGAAGCTTTCTTT. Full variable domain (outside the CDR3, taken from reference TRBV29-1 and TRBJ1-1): SAVISQKPSRDICQRGTSLTIQCQVDSQVTMMFWYRQQPGQSLTLIATANQGSEATYESGFVIDKFPISRPNLTFSTLTVSNMSPEDSSIYLCSVAPGAGVNTEAFFGQGTRLTVV.

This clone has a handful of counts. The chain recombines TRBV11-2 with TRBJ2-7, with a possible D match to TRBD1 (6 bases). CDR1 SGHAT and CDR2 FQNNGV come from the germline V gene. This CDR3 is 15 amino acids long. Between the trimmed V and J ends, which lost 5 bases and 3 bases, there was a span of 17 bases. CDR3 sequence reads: CASSSRGAGVYEQYF. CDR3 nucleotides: TGTGCCAGCAGCAGCAGGGGAGCAGGGGTCTACGAGCAGTACTTC.

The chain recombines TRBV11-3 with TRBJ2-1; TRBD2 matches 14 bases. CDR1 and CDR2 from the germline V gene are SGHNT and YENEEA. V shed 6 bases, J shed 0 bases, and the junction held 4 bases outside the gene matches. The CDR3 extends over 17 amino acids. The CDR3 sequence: CASRGTSGGPSYNEQFF. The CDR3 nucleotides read TGTGCCAGCAGAGGGACTAGCGGGGGACCCTCCTACAATGAGCAGTTCTTC.

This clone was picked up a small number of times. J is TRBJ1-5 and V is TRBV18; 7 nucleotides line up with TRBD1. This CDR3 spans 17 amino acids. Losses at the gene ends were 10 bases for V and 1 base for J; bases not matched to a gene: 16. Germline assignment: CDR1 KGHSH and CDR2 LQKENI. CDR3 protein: CATQQVGGAGSNQPQHF. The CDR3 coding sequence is TGTGCCACCCAACAGGTAGGGGGCGCCGGGAGCAATCAGCCCCAGCATTTT. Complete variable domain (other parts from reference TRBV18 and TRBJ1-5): NAGVMQNPRHLVRRRGQEARLRCSPMKGHSHVYWYRQLPEEGLKFMVYLQKENIIDESGMPKERFSAEFPKEGPSILRIQQVVRGDSAAYFCATQQVGGAGSNQPQHFGDGTRLSIL.

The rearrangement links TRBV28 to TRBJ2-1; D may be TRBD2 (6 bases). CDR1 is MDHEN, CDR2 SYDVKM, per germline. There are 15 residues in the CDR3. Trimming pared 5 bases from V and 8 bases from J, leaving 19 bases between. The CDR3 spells CASSLLGASADEQFF. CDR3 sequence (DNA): TGTGCCAGCAGTCTTTTGGGAGCTAGCGCCGATGAGCAGTTCTTC. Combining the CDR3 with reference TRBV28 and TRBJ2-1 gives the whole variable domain DVKVTQSSRYLVKRTGEKVFLECVQDMDHENMFWYRQDPGLGLRLIYFSYDVKMKEKGDIPEGYSVSREKKERFSLILESASTNQTSMYLCASSLLGASADEQFFGPGTRLTVL.

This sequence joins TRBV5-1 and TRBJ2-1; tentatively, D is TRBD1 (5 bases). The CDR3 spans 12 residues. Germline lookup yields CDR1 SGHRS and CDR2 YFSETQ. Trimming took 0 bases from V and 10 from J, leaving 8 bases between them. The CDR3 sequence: CASSLGGPEQFF. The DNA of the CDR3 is TGCGCCAGCAGCTTGGGGGGCCCAGAGCAGTTCTTC. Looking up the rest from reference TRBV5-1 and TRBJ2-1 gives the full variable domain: KAGVTQTPRYLIKTRGQQVTLSCSPISGHRSVSWYQQTPGQGLQFLFEYFSETQRNKGNFPGRFSGRQFSNSRSEMNVSTLELGDSALYLCASSLGGPEQFFGPGTRLTVL.

In DNA, the CDR3 is TGCGCCAGCAGTGAGGGTGTTGCGGGGTGGTTCTTC. Amino acids: CASSEGVAGWFF. This rearrangement joins TRBV10-2 to TRBJ2-1; TRBD2 is a possible D gene (6 bases). The CDR3 covers 12 residues. The germline V and J ends were trimmed by 2 bases and 15 bases, with 14 bases remaining between them. Germline-derived CDR1 and CDR2 are WSHSY and SAAADI.

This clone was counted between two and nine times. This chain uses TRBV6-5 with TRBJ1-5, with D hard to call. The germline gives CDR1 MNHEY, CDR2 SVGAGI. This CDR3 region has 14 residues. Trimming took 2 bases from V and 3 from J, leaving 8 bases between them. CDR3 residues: CASSYTQDNQPQHF. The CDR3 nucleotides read TGTGCCAGCAGTTACACCCAGGACAATCAGCCCCAGCATTTT.

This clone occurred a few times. CDR3 coding DNA: TGTGCCAGCAGCTGGGGACTAGCGAGCACAGATACGCAGTATTTT. Protein sequence: CASSWGLASTDTQYF. V and J are TRBV7-2 and TRBJ2-3; 10 nucleotides match TRBD2. Trimming at V came to 4 bases and at J to 0 bases, leaving 1 base not matched to a gene. Germline CDR1 SGHTA, CDR2 FQGNSA. This CDR3 has 15 amino acids.

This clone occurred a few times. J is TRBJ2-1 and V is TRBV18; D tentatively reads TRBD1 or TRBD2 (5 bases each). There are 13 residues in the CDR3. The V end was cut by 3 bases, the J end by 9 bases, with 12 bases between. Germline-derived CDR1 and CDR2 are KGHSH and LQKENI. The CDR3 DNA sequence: TGTGCCAGCTCACCTGGAGTTGGGACTGAGCAGTTCTTC. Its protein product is CASSPGVGTEQFF.